This T cell receptor (beta chain) was sequenced for a study of blood T cell repertoires in COVID-19. Looking at the study overall: Spain, Italy and the United States supplied samples that represented acute and convalescent COVID-19.

Study members were between 18 and 89 years old and lived in some 22 US regions. Trimming cost V 4 bases and J 3 bases, with 13 bases left between them. The CDR3 loop spans 14 amino acids. Germline V gives CDR1 MDHEN, CDR2 SYDVKM. The method was immunoSEQ multiplex PCR; TCRdb's version includes in-frame clones alone and lacks a portion of them. Found here are around 250,000 clones, 70% to 90% of them singletons; the top ten hold under 2.5%. The source of this sequence is a woman aged 45-65 years who had recovered from COVID-19. The sequenced sample was PBMCs or T cells enriched from blood (not recorded which). The chain joins TRBV28 to TRBJ2-7; D uncertain. CDR3 coding DNA: TGTGCCAGCAGTTCAGCCAGCGCGAACTACGAGCAGTACTTC. Protein sequence: CASSSASANYEQYF.